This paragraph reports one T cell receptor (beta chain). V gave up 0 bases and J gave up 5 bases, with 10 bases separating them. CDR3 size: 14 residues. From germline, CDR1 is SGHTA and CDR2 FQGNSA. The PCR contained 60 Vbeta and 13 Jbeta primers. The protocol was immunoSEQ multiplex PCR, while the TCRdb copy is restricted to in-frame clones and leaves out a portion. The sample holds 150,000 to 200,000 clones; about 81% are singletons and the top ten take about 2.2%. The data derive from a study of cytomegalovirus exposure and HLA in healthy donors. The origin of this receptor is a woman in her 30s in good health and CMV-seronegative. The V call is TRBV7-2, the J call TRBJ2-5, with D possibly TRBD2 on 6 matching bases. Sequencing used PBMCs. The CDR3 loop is CASSLAGGRETQYF. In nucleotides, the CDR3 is TGTGCCAGCAGCTTAGCGGGAGGTAGGGAGACCCAGTACTTC.